This T cell receptor (beta chain) emerged from a study of cytomegalovirus exposure and HLA in healthy donors. With 60 Vbeta and 13 Jbeta primers, the PCR was carried out. Sequencing used immunoSEQ multiplex PCR; TCRdb keeps in-frame clones, though not all of them. The sample lists roughly 130,000 clones, around 9% occurring once. Per germline, CDR1 SGHTA and CDR2 FQGNSA. The CDR3 totals 14 residues. The V end lost 1 base, the J end lost 7 bases, and 11 bases lay between the germline ends. The receptor was derived from a man aged 35 to 55 in good health and CMV-seronegative. This chain connects TRBV7-2 to TRBJ2-1, with D perhaps TRBD2 (7 bases). The sequencing input was PBMCs. For the CDR3, the DNA is TGTGCCAGCAGCTTAGGGGGAGGGGGAAATGAGCAGTTCTTC. It is translated as CASSLGGGGNEQFF. The complete variable domain, with remaining parts taken from reference TRBV7-2 and TRBJ2-1, reads GAGVSQSPSNKVTEKGKDVELRCDPISGHTALYWYRQSLGQGLEFLIYFQGNSAPDKSGLPSDRFSAERTGGSVSTLTIQRTQQEDSAVYLCASSLGGGGNEQFFGPGTRLTVL.